Reported below is one TCR beta chain. Its cognate antigen is unknown. The record originates from a study of regulatory dendritic cells for organ transplantation. The CDR3 length is 17 residues. Germline V CDR1 and CDR2: LNHDA, SQIVND (reference sequence). V lost 7 bases, J lost 2 bases, and 13 bases stayed unmatched. Study-wide results and caveats: Mature dendritic cells appeared to drive more memory CD8+ clonal expansion than regulatory ones.

Profiled with immunoSEQ multiplex PCR; TCRdb holds only in-frame clones, not every one. In the table there are about 30,000 clones, roughly 80% of which are singletons. Sequenced input: naive CD4+ T cells from blood. Documented subset: CD45RA+ naive T cells. The source of this sequence is a human donor in good health. The rearrangement joins TRBV19 to TRBJ1-5; TRBD1 matches at 8 bases. The DNA of the CDR3 is TGTGCCAGTACCTTGTATGGAACAGGGGGAGGCAATCAGCCCCAGCATTTT. Translating it yields CASTLYGTGGGNQPQHF.